These 12 T cell receptor beta chains came from one sample sequenced in a study of blood T cell repertoires in COVID-19 (dated by TCRdb to the early 2020s). Libraries were constructed by the immunoSEQ multiplex PCR assay. TCRdb obtained this table from immuneACCESS and retained in-frame rearrangements with V and J assigned. These tables miss some clones; where compared with another copy, unresolved V genes account for less than half of the shortfall, and the remainder is unexplained. Here the sample has around 39,000 clones; roughly 88% occur a single time. The ten largest clonotypes hold roughly 9.8% of the sample. The sample consisted of peripheral blood. These receptors came from a human donor in a cohort sampled during active COVID-19.

The chain has TRBV2 and TRBJ1-1, with D unresolved. The V gene lost 6 bases and the J gene lost 8 bases, with 7 bases spanning the gap. Germline V gene data show CDR1 as SNHLY and CDR2 as FYNNEI. The CDR3 spans 10 residues. CDR3 bases: TGTGCCAGCAGCAGATCAGAAGCTTTCTTT. Protein product: CASSRSEAFF.

V gene TRBV11-2 combines with J gene TRBJ2-7; D is unresolved. Trimming left V 4 bases short and J 3 bases short, with 10 bases between. The V gene's germline CDR1 is SGHAT and CDR2 FQNNGV. The CDR3 has 13 amino acids. The CDR3 DNA reads TGTGCCAGCAGCTCATCTAATATCTACGAGCAGTACTTC. It translates to CASSSSNIYEQYF.

The V gene is TRBV3-1 (or the pseudogene TRBV3-2), the J gene TRBJ2-1; TRBD1 matches 7 bases. The CDR3 loop spans 16 amino acids. CDR1 LGHDT and CDR2 YNNKEL come from the germline V gene (reference sequence). The J segment lost 7 bases and the V segment lost 5 bases, leaving 14 bases of the junction unmatched. The CDR3 DNA reads TGTGCCAGCAGCTCTTGGGGACAGTCTTCGGGGAATGAGCAGTTCTTC. This gives the protein CASSSWGQSSGNEQFF.

The V and J genes are TRBV19 and TRBJ2-1; D possibly corresponds to TRBD2 (5 bases). Germline CDR1 is LNHDA and CDR2 is SQIVND (reference sequence). The CDR3 sequence is 14 residues long. Between the trimmed V and J ends, which lost 6 bases and 0 bases, there was a span of 9 bases. CDR3 in amino acids: CASRDLSSYNEQFF. In nucleotides, the CDR3 is TGTGCCAGTAGGGACTTGAGCTCCTACAATGAGCAGTTCTTC.

The rearrangement uses TRBV24-1 and TRBJ2-1; 7 bases line up with TRBD2. CDR3 length equals 13 residues. J lost 3 bases, V lost 9 bases, and 4 bases had no gene match. Germline CDR1 reads KGHDR; CDR2 reads SFDVKD. In DNA form, the CDR3 reads TGTGCCACCGGGGCTAGCGGCTACAATGAGCAGTTCTTC. This codes for CATGASGYNEQFF.

This chain links TRBV27 with TRBJ2-3; D may be TRBD2 (6 bases). V was clipped by 5 bases and J by 6 bases, with 15 bases between them. The germline V gene has CDR1 MNHEY and CDR2 SMNVEV (reference sequence). The length of the CDR3 is 14 residues. This CDR3 is CASSRTTSGDTQYF. The CDR3 DNA reads TGTGCCAGCAGTCGGACTACCTCTGGGGATACGCAGTATTTT.

V usage is TRBV9 and J usage is TRBJ2-1, with a possible D match to TRBD2 (6 bases). The CDR3 extends over 17 amino acids. The germline V gene encodes CDR1 SGDLS and CDR2 YYNGEE. V lost 4 bases, J lost 0 bases, and 17 bases lay in between. In DNA, the CDR3 is TGTGCCAGCAGCCCGCGGGATCCCGGCAGCTCCTACAATGAGCAGTTCTTC. Its translation: CASSPRDPGSSYNEQFF.

V and J are TRBV5-1 and TRBJ1-3; D possibly corresponds to TRBD1 (6 bases). Germline loops: CDR1 SGHRS, CDR2 YFSETQ. V was cut by 2 bases and J by 2 bases, with 11 bases left in between. The CDR3 length is 15 residues. The CDR3 loop reads CASSLQTGTGNTIYF. DNA for the CDR3: TGCGCCAGCAGCTTACAAACAGGGACTGGAAACACCATATATTTT.

This sequence joins TRBV29-1 and TRBJ2-1, with D perhaps TRBD1 (6 bases). V was trimmed by 3 bases and J by 4 bases, leaving 10 bases between them. The V gene's germline CDR1 is SQVTM and CDR2 ANQGSEA. CDR3 length equals 13 residues. The CDR3 here is CSVESRGYNEQFF. The DNA of the CDR3 is TGCAGCGTTGAGTCTAGGGGGTACAATGAGCAGTTCTTC.

This clone was detected only once. The rearrangement uses TRBV19 and TRBJ1-5; D gene uncertain. CDR3 size: 15 residues. The germline CDR1 and CDR2 sequences are LNHDA and SQIVND (reference sequence). V was clipped by 2 bases and J by 2 bases, with 10 bases between them. CDR3 protein: CASSISRRGNQPQHF. The CDR3 bases are TGTGCCAGTAGTATAAGTAGGCGGGGCAATCAGCCCCAGCATTTT.

This sequence joins TRBV29-1 and TRBJ2-5; TRBD1 might be the D (5 bases). The CDR3 consists of 12 residues. Germline V gives CDR1 SQVTM, CDR2 ANQGSEA. The germline V and J ends were trimmed by 4 bases and 5 bases, with 11 bases remaining between them. CDR3 amino acids: CSVGRVEETQYF. The CDR3 DNA reads TGCAGCGTTGGCAGGGTTGAGGAGACCCAGTACTTC.

The table lists this clone with a few counts. The genes are TRBV4-2 and TRBJ1-2; D is undetermined. Germline V gene sequence: CDR1 LGHNA, CDR2 YNFKEQ. This CDR3 contains 14 residues. Deletions cut 4 bases from V and 1 base from J, with 10 bases between. CDR3 residues: CASSPQMHNYGYTF. The DNA for the CDR3 is TGTGCCAGCAGCCCTCAGATGCATAACTATGGCTACACCTTC.